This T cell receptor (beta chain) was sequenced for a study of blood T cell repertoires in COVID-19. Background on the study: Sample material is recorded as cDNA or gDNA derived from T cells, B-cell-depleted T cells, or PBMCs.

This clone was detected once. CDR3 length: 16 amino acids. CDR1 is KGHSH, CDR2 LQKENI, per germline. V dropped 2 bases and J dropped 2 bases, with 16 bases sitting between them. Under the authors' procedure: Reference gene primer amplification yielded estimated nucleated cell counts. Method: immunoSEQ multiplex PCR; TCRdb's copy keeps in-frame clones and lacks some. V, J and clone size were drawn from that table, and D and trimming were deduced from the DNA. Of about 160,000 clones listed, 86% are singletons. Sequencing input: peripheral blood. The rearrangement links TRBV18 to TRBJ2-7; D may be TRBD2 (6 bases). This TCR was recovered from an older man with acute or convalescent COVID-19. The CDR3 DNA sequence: TGTGCCAGCTCACCAAGAAACACGGGAGCGACCTACGAGCAGTACTTC. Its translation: CASSPRNTGATYEQYF. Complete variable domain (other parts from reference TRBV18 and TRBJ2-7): NAGVMQNPRHLVRRRGQEARLRCSPMKGHSHVYWYRQLPEEGLKFMVYLQKENIIDESGMPKERFSAEFPKEGPSILRIQQVVRGDSAAYFCASSPRNTGATYEQYFGPGTRLTVT.